This T cell receptor (beta chain) comes out of a study of blood T cells in healthy people across ages. This clonotype appeared a few times. With a J-beta primer mix and a sample-barcoded 5' primer, a second PCR ran about 7 to 12 cycles. Using its own MiXCR run on the 5' RACE reads, TCRdb lists one record per CDR3 protein. Here the sample spans over 950,000 distinct CDR3 sequences, just over 50% being singletons. V was trimmed by 2 bases and J by 5 bases, leaving 12 bases between them. There are 14 residues in the CDR3. From germline, CDR1 is MNHEY and CDR2 SVGEGT. This sequence joins TRBV6-2 or TRBV6-3 and TRBJ1-2; a possible D gene is TRBD1 (5 bases). The sequencing input was blood. The TCR originated in a woman aged 55-69 years in good health. In DNA form, the CDR3 reads TGTGCCAGCAGTTACGAGGGGAATGGGTATGGCTACACCTTC. This translates into CASSYEGNGYGYTF.